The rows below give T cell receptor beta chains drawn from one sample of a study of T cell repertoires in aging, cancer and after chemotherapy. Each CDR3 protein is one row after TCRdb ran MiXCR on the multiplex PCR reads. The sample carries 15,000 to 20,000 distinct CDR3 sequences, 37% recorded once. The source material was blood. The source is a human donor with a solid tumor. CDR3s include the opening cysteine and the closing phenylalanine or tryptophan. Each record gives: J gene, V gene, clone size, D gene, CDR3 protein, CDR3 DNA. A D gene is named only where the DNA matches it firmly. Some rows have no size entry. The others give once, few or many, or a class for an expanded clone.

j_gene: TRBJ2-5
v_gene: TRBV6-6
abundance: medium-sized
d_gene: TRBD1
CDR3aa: CASIPGTVQETQYF
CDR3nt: TGTGCCAGCATCCCGGGGACAGTTCAAGAGACCCAGTACTTC

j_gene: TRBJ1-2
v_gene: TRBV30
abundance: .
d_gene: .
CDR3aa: CAWSTSGRNYGYTF
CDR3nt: TGTGCCTGGAGTACGAGCGGACGGAACTATGGCTACACCTTC

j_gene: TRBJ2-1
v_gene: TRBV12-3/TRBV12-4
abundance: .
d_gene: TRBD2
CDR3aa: CASSARIAGVNEQFF
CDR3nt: TGTGCCAGCAGCGCCCGGATAGCGGGAGTAAATGAGCAGTTCTTC

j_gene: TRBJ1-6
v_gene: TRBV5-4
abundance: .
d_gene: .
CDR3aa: CASSSQSNSPLHF
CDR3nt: TGTGCCAGCAGCTCCCAAAGTAATTCACCCCTCCACTTT

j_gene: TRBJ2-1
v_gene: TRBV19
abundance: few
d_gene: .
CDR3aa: CASSISTAYNEQFF
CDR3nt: TGTGCCAGTAGTATATCGACGGCCTACAATGAGCAGTTCTTC

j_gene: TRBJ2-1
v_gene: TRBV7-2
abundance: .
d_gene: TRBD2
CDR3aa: CASSSGPAGGGNEQFF
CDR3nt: TGTGCCAGCAGCAGCGGGCCAGCGGGAGGGGGTAATGAGCAGTTCTTC

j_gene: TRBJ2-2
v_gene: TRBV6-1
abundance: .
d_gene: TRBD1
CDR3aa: CASNRDRATGELFF
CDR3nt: TGTGCCAGCAACCGGGACAGGGCCACCGGGGAGCTGTTTTTT

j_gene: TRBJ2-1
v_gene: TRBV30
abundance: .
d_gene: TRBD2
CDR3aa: CAWSVGLAGVNEQFF
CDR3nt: TGTGCCTGGAGTGTCGGACTAGCGGGAGTCAATGAGCAGTTCTTC

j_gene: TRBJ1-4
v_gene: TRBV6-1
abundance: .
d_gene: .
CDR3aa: CASSEAWQYVGEKLFF
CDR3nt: TGTGCCAGCAGTGAAGCGTGGCAGTACGTGGGTGAAAAACTGTTTTTT

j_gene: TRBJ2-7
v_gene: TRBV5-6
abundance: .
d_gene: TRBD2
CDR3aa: CASSLLPSGTHEQYF
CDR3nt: TGTGCCAGCAGCTTGTTGCCTAGCGGGACCCACGAGCAGTACTTC

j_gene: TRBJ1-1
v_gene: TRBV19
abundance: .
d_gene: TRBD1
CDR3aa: CASSPQGGTEAFF
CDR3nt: TGTGCCAGTAGCCCACAGGGGGGGACTGAAGCTTTCTTT

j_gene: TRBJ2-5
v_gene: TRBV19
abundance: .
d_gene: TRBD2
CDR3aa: CASSPATGAGGRYQETQYF
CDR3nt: TGTGCCAGTAGTCCCGCGACTGGAGCGGGGGGACGGTACCAAGAGACCCAGTACTTC

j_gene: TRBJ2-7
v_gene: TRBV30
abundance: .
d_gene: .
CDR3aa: CAWRSAGIYEQYF
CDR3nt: TGTGCCTGGAGATCGGCAGGGATCTACGAGCAGTACTTC

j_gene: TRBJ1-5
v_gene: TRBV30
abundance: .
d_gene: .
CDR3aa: CAWSSGSNQPQHF
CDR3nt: TGTGCCTGGAGTTCCGGTAGCAATCAGCCCCAGCATTTT

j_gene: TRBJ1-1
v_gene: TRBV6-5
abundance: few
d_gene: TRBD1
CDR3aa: CASRTGVEAFF
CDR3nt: TGTGCCAGCAGGACAGGGGTTGAAGCTTTCTTT

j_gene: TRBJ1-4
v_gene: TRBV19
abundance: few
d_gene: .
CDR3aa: CASKSSAPTNEKLFF
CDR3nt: TGTGCCTCAAAAAGTTCGGCGCCAACTAATGAAAAACTGTTTTTT

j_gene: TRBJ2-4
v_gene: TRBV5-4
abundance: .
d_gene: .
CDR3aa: CASSPTIRGPKNIQYF
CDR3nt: TGTGCCAGCAGCCCTACGATCCGGGGCCCAAAAAACATTCAGTACTTC

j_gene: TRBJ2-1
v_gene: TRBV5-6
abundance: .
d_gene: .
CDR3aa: CASSYRTGTNNEQFF
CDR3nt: TGCGCCAGCAGCTACCGCACAGGGACCAACAATGAGCAGTTCTTC

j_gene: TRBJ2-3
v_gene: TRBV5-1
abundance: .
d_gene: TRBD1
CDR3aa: CASAKGQGGFSDTQYF
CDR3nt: TGCGCCAGCGCGAAGGGACAGGGCGGGTTCTCAGATACGCAGTATTTT

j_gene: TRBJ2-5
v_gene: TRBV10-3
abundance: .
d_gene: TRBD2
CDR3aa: CAAPPGLAGGIEETQYF
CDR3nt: TGTGCCGCTCCTCCGGGACTAGCGGGGGGAATTGAAGAGACCCAGTACTTC

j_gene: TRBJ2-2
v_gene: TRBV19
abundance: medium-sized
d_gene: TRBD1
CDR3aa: CATGQGWNTGELFF
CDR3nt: TGTGCCACAGGACAGGGTTGGAACACCGGGGAGCTGTTTTTT

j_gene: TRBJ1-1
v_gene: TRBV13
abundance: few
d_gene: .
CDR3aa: CASSLGRRNTEAFF
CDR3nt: TGTGCCAGCAGCTTAGGCAGAAGGAACACTGAAGCTTTCTTT

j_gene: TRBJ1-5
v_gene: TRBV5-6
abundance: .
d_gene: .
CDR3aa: CASSLALNNQPQHF
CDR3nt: TGTGCCAGCAGCTTGGCTCTCAATAATCAGCCCCAGCATTTT

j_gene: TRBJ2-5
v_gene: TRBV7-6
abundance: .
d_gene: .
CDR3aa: CASSLEVGGQTQYF
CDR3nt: TGTGCCAGCAGCTTAGAGGTGGGGGGACAGACCCAGTACTTC

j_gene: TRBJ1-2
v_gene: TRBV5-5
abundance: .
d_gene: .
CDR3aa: CASSLDPLSGYTF
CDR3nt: TGTGCCAGCAGCTTGGACCCTCTTAGCGGCTACACCTTC

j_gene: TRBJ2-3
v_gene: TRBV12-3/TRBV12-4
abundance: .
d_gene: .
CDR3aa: CASGKSDTQYF
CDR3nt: TGTGCCAGCGGGAAATCCGATACGCAGTATTTT

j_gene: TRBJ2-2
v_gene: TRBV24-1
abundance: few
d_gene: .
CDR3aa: CATSDLGTHTGELFF
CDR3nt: TGTGCCACCAGTGACCTGGGGACCCACACCGGGGAGCTGTTTTTT

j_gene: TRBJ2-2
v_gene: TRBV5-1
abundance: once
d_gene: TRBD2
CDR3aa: CASSLKLAGLRGTGELFF
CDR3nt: TGCGCCAGCAGCTTAAAGCTAGCGGGGCTCCGGGGCACCGGGGAGCTGTTTTTT

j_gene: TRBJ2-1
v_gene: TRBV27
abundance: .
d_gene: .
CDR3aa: CASSLDLWRNEQFF
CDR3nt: TGTGCCAGCAGTTTAGACCTTTGGCGCAATGAGCAGTTCTTC

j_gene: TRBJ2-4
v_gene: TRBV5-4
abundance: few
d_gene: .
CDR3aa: CASSARSPLSIQYF
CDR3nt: TGTGCCAGCAGCGCCCGTTCGCCCCTTAGCATTCAGTACTTC

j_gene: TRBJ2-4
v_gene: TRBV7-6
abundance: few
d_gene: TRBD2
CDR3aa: CASSLAGTSGFSAKNIQYF
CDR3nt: TGTGCCAGCAGCTTAGCAGGGACTAGCGGGTTCTCAGCCAAAAACATTCAGTACTTC

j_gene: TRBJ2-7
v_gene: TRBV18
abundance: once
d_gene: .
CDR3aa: CASSRSPGSSYEQYF
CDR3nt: TGTGCCAGCTCACGCTCCCCCGGGTCATCCTACGAGCAGTACTTC

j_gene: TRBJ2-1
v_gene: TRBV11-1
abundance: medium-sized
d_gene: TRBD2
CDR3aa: CASSLGAAGASGSVYNEQFF
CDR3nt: TGTGCCAGCAGCTTAGGGGCCGCGGGGGCTAGCGGGAGTGTCTACAATGAGCAGTTCTTC